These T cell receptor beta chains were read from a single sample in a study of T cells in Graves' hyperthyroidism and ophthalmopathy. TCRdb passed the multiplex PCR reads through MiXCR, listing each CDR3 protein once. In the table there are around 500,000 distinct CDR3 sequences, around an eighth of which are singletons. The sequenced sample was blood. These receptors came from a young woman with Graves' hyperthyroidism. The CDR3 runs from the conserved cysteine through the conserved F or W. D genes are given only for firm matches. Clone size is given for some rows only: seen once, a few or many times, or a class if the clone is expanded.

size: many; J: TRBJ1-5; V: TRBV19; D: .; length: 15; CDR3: CASSLKDSYNQPQHF; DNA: TGTGCCAGTAGTCTCAAGGACAGCTACAATCAGCCCCAGCATTTT
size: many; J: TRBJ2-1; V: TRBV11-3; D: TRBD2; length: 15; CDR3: CASSTGTSGHNEQFF; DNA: TGTGCCAGCAGCACCGGGACTAGCGGTCACAATGAGCAGTTCTTC
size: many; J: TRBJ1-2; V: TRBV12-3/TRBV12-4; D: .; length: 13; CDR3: CASSFTGYDGYTF; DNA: TGTGCCAGCAGTTTCACGGGATATGATGGCTACACCTTC
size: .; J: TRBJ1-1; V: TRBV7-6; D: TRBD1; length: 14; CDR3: CASNSLQGAVEAFF; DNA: TGTGCCAGCAACTCCTTACAGGGGGCGGTTGAAGCTTTCTTT
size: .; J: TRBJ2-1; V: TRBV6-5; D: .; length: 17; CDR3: CASSYFGARGSVNEQFF; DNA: TGTGCCAGCAGTTACTTTGGGGCGAGGGGATCTGTAAATGAGCAGTTCTTC
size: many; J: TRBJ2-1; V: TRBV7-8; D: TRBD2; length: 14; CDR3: CASSLGGRADEQFF; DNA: TGTGCCAGCAGCTTGGGCGGGAGGGCTGATGAGCAGTTCTTC
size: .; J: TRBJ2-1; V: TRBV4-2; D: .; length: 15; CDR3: CASSHSGTENNEQFF; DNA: TGTGCCAGCAGCCACTCCGGGACCGAGAACAATGAGCAGTTCTTC
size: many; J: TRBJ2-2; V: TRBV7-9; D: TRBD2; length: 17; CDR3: CASSFRMLAGATGELFF; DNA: TGTGCCAGCAGTTTCCGTATGCTAGCGGGAGCCACCGGGGAGCTGTTTTTT
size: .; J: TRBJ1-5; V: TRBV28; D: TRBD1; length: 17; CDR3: CASSPPRTGTLNQPQHF; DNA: TGTGCCAGCAGTCCCCCCCGGACAGGTACTCTAAATCAGCCCCAGCATTTT
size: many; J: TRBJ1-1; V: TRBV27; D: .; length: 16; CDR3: CASSLSGEGGYTEAFF; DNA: TGTGCCAGCAGTTTAAGCGGGGAGGGAGGATACACTGAAGCTTTCTTT
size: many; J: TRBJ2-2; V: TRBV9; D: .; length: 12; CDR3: CASSVVDRELFF; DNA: TGTGCCAGCAGCGTAGTCGATAGGGAGCTGTTTTTT
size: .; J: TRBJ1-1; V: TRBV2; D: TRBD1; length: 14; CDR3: CASSIDRGAAEAFF; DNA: TGTGCCAGCAGTATAGACAGGGGCGCCGCTGAAGCTTTCTTC
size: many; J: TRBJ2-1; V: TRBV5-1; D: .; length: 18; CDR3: CASSTIPTAVSSYNEQFF; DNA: TGCGCCAGCAGCACAATACCGACAGCTGTTAGCTCCTACAATGAGCAGTTCTTC
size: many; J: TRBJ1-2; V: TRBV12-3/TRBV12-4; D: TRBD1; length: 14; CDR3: CASSWDSPNYGYTF; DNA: TGTGCCAGCAGTTGGGACAGCCCAAACTATGGCTACACCTTC
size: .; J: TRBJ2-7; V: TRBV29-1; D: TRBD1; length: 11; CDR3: CSVTGKYEQYF; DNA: TGCAGCGTGACAGGGAAATACGAGCAGTACTTC
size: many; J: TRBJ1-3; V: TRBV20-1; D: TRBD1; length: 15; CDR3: CSATRQGGSGNTIYF; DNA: TGCAGTGCTACTAGACAGGGGGGCTCTGGAAACACCATATATTTT
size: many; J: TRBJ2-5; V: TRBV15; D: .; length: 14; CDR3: CATSRALLQETQYF; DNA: TGTGCCACCAGCAGGGCCTTATTGCAAGAGACCCAGTACTTC
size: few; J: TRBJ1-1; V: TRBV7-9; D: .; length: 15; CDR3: CASSLQTLRDTEAFF; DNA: TGTGCCAGCAGCTTACAGACGCTTAGGGACACTGAAGCTTTCTTT
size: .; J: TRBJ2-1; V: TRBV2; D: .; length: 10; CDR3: CASSEGEQFF; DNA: TGTGCCAGCAGTGAAGGGGAGCAGTTCTTC
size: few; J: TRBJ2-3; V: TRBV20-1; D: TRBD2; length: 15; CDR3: CSTTSSGVGTDTQYF; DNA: TGCAGTACTACATCTAGCGGGGTGGGAACAGATACGCAGTATTTT
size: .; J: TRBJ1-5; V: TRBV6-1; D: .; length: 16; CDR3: CASSLIVGRSNQPQHF; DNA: TGTGCCAGCAGCCTCATTGTGGGACGGTCGAATCAGCCCCAGCATTTT
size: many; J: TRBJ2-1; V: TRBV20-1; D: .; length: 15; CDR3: CSARVPRIIRNEQFF; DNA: TGCAGTGCTAGAGTCCCCCGGATCATTCGCAATGAGCAGTTCTTC
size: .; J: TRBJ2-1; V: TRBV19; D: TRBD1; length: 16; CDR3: CASSIAEDRGHNEQFF; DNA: TGTGCCAGTAGTATTGCGGAGGACAGGGGGCACAATGAGCAGTTCTTC
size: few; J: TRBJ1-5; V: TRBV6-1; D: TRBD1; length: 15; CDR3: CASRPTGDSNQPQHF; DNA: TGTGCCAGCAGGCCGACAGGGGATAGCAATCAGCCCCAGCATTTT
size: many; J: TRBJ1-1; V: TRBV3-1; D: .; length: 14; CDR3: CASSQDGGGQGAFF; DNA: TGTGCCAGCAGCCAAGATGGGGGGGGCCAAGGAGCTTTCTTT
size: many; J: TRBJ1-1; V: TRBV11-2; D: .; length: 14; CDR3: CASSLIGTNTEAFF; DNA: TGTGCCAGCAGCTTAATCGGGACGAACACTGAAGCTTTCTTT
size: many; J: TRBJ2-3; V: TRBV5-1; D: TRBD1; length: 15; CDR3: CASSTADRGPDTQYF; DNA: TGCGCCAGCAGCACCGCGGACAGGGGCCCAGATACGCAGTATTTT
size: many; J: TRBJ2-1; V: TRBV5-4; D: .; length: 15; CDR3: CASSGGQASYNEQFF; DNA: TGTGCCAGCAGCGGCGGGCAGGCGTCCTACAATGAGCAGTTCTTC
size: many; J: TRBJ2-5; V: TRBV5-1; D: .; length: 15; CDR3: CASSPLGAVRETQYF; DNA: TGCGCCAGCAGCCCCCTCGGGGCGGTAAGAGAGACCCAGTACTTC
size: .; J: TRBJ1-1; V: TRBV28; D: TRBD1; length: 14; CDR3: CASNPQGPNTEAFF; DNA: TGTGCCAGCAACCCACAGGGGCCAAACACTGAAGCTTTCTTT
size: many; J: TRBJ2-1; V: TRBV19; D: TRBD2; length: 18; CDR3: CASSIPKSRSGSYNEQFF; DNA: TGTGCCAGTAGTATACCTAAATCAAGAAGCGGGAGCTACAATGAGCAGTTCTTC
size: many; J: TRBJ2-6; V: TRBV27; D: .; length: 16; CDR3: CASSFLDHSGANVLTF; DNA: TGTGCCAGCAGTTTTCTGGACCACTCTGGGGCCAACGTCCTGACTTTC
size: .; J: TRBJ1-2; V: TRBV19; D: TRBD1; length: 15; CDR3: CASSNLPGQGYGYTF; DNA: TGTGCCAGTAGTAACCTCCCGGGACAGGGCTATGGCTACACCTTC
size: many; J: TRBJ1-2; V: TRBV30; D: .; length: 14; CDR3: CAWTARGGSYGYTF; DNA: TGTGCCTGGACCGCGAGGGGGGGGTCCTATGGCTACACCTTC
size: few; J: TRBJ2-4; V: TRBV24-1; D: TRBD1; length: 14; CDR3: CATRVQGAKNIQYF; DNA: TGTGCCACCAGGGTACAGGGGGCCAAAAACATTCAGTACTTC
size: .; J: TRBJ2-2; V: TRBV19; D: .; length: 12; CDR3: CASQLGPGELFF; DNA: TGTGCCAGCCAGCTAGGCCCCGGGGAGCTGTTTTTT
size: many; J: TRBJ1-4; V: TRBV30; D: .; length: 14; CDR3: CAWSEGETNEKLFF; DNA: TGTGCCTGGAGTGAGGGGGAAACTAATGAAAAACTGTTTTTT
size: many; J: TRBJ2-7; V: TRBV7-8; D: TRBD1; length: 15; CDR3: CASSLVLQGAYEQYF; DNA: TGTGCCAGCAGCTTAGTGCTACAGGGGGCCTACGAGCAGTACTTC
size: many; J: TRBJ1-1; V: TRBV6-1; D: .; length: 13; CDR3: CASTPGTNTEAFF; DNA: TGTGCCAGCACCCCGGGGACCAACACTGAAGCTTTCTTT
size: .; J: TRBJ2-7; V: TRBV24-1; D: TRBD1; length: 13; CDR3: CATSEVRGSEQYF; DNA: TGTGCCACCAGTGAGGTCAGGGGGAGCGAGCAGTACTTC
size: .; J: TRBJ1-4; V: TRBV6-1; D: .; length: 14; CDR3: CASSLGVITEKLFF; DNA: TGTGCCAGCAGCCTGGGGGTGATTACTGAAAAACTGTTTTTT
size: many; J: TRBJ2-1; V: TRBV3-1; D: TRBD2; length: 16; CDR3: CASSPAGTRGDNEQFF; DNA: TGTGCCAGCAGCCCCGCCGGGACTAGGGGTGACAATGAGCAGTTCTTC
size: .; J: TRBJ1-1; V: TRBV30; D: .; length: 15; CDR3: CAWSVYPGGDTEAFF; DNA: TGTGCCTGGAGTGTATATCCAGGCGGGGACACTGAAGCTTTCTTT
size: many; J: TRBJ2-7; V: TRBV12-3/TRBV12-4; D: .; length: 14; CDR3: CASSFLTGRNEQYF; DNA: TGTGCCAGCAGTTTCTTGACTGGGAGGAACGAGCAGTACTTC
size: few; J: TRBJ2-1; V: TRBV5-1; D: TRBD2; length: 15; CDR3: CASSLGASGRGEQFF; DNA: TGCGCCAGCAGCTTGGGGGCTAGCGGGAGGGGTGAGCAGTTCTTC
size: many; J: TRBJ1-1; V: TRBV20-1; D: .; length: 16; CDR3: CSARDSGHHGDTEAFF; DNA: TGCAGTGCTAGAGATTCAGGCCACCACGGGGACACTGAAGCTTTCTTT
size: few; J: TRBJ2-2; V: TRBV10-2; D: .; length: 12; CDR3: CASITNTGELFF; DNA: TGCGCCAGCATTACAAACACCGGGGAGCTGTTTTTT
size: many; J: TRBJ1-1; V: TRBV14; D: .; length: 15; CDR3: CASSRSETYATEAFF; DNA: TGTGCCAGCAGCCGGTCCGAGACATACGCCACTGAAGCTTTCTTT
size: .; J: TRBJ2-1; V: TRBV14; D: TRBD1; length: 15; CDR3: CASSQLGQGNNEQFF; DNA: TGTGCCAGCAGCCAATTAGGACAGGGTAACAATGAGCAGTTCTTC
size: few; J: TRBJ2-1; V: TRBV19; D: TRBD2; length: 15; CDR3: CASSSSSGSMSEQFF; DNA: TGTGCCAGTAGTTCATCTAGCGGGAGTATGAGTGAGCAGTTCTTC
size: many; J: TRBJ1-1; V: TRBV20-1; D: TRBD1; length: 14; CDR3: CSASPAGGHTEAFF; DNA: TGCAGTGCTAGTCCGGCAGGGGGACACACTGAAGCTTTCTTT
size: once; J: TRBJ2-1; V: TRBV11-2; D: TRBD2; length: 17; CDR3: CASSSGTSGDSYNEQFF; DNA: TGTGCCAGCAGCTCGGGGACTAGCGGGGATTCCTACAATGAGCAGTTCTTC
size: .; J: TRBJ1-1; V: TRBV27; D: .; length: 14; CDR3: CASSSSGSPTEAFF; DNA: TGTGCCAGCAGTTCGTCAGGGTCACCCACTGAAGCTTTCTTT
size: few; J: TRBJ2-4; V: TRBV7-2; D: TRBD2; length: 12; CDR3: CASSPWTSLQYF; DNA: TGTGCCAGCAGCCCTTGGACTAGCTTACAGTACTTC
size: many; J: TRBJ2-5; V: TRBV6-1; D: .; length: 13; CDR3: CASLQEYQETQYF; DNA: TGTGCCAGCCTACAAGAGTACCAAGAGACCCAGTACTTC